This TCR beta chain was sequenced during a study of blood T cells in healthy people across ages. Germline CDR1 and CDR2: LGHDT and YNNKEL (reference sequence). The CDR3 has 15 residues. Using a J-beta primer mix together with a sample-barcoded 5' primer, a second PCR was run for roughly 7 to 12 cycles. MiXCR was run by TCRdb on the 5' RACE reads, yielding one entry per CDR3 protein. This table holds roughly 860,000 distinct CDR3 sequences, 55% to 65% found once. Sample: blood. The sequence was obtained from a man aged 25 to 40 in good health. The chain recombines TRBV3-1 with TRBJ2-4, with D unresolved. The J call may not be correct, given that the DNA end is closer to TRBJ2-5. The CDR3 nucleotides are TGTGCCAGCAGTCAAAAGACGGGCGGCCAAGAGACCCAGTACTTC. The encoded protein is CASSQKTGGQETQYF.